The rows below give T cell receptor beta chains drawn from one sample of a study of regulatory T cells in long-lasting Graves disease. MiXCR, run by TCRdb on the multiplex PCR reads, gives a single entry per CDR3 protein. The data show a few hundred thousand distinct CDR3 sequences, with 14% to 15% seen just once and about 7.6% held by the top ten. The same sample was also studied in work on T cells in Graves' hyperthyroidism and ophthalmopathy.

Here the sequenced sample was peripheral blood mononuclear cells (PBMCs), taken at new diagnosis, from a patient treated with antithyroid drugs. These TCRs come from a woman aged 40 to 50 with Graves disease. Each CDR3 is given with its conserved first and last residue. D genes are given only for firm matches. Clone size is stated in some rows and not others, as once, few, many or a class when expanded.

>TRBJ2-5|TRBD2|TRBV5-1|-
TGCGCCAGCAGCAGTAGCGGGACCCATGGGGAGACCCAGTACTTC
CASSSSGTHGETQYF
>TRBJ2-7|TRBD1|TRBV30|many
TGTGCCTGGACGCGCGCATCGGGACAGGGGGGCTCCTACGAGCAGTACTTC
CAWTRASGQGGSYEQYF
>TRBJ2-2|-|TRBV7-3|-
TGTGCCAGCAGCCCGAGAGGGGGGGAGCTGTTTTTT
CASSPRGGELFF
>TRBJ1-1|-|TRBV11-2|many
TGTGCCAGCAGCTCCCTCCCCGCTCGGGGGCGGGACACTGAAGCTTTCTTT
CASSSLPARGRDTEAFF
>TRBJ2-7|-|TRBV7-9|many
TGTGCCAGCAGCCGAGACCGCTACGAGCAGTACTTC
CASSRDRYEQYF
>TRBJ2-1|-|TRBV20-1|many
TGCAGTGCCTCCCCCCCAATAAGCTACAATGAGCAGTTCTTC
CSASPPISYNEQFF
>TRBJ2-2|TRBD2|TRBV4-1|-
TGCGCCAGCAGCCTCGGAGTCGGACTAGCATCCGGGGAGCTGTTTTTT
CASSLGVGLASGELFF
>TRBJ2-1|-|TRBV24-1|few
TGTGCCACCAGTGTCCGATCCCCGGGGACCTACAATGAGCAGTTCTTC
CATSVRSPGTYNEQFF
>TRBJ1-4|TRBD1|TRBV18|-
TGTGCCAGCTCACCAAGTCGACAGGGGCAAGAAAAACTGTTTTTT
CASSPSRQGQEKLFF
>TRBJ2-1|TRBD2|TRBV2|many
TGTGCCAGCCGCCCACTAGCGGAGGACAATGAGCAGTTCTTC
CASRPLAEDNEQFF
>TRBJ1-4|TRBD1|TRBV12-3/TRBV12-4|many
TGTGCCAGCACCCAAGGGGGACAGACTGCAACTAATGAAAAACTGTTTTTT
CASTQGGQTATNEKLFF
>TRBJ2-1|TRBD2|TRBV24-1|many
TGTGCCACCGCACAAGGACTAGCGGGAGGGCCCTACTCGAATGAGCAGTTCTTC
CATAQGLAGGPYSNEQFF
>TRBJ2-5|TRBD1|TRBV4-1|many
TGCGCCAGCAGCCACCCCCGGACAGGGCTACAAGAGACCCAGTACTTC
CASSHPRTGLQETQYF
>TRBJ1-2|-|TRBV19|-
TGTGCCAGTAGTAGGATAGACAGGAATCAGTATGGCTACACCTTC
CASSRIDRNQYGYTF
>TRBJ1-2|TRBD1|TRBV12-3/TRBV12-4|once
TGTGCCAGCAGTCTAGCTGACAGGGGAGGAAGGGGGGGCTACACCTTC
CASSLADRGGRGGYTF
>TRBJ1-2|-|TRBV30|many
TGTGCCTGGACCTTGGCAGGGACCTATGGCTACACCTTC
CAWTLAGTYGYTF
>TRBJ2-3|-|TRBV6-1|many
TGTGCCAGCAGTGATCTTCCGATTTCCACAGATACGCAGTATTTT
CASSDLPISTDTQYF
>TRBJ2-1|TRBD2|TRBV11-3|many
TGTGCCAGCAGCTTGACTAGCGGGAGTTTGGATGAGCAGTTCTTC
CASSLTSGSLDEQFF
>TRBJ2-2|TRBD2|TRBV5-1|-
TGCGCCAGCAGCCTGGGGGGGACGGCAAACACCGGGGAGCTGTTTTTT
CASSLGGTANTGELFF
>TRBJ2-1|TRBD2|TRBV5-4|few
TGTGCCAGCAGTCCGGACGGCGGGAGTTCCCCAAATGAGCAGTTCTTC
CASSPDGGSSPNEQFF
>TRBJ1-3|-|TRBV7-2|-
TGTGCCAGCAGCTTAGTGGACAGCGAAAACACCATATATTTT
CASSLVDSENTIYF
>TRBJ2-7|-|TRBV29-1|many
TGCAGCGTTACCGATGGGGTAAGGGCCTACGAGCAGTACTTC
CSVTDGVRAYEQYF
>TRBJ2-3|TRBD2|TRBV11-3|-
TGTGCCAGCAGCGGACTAGCGGGGGGAGTGGGCACAGATACGCAGTATTTT
CASSGLAGGVGTDTQYF
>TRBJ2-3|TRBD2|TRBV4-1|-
TGCGCCAGCAGCCAAGGGTCCGGCGGGAGAGATACGCAGTATTTT
CASSQGSGGRDTQYF
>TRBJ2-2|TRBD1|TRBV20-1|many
TGCAGTGCTAGAGCACCGGGACAGGGACCAAACACCGGGGAGCTGTTTTTT
CSARAPGQGPNTGELFF